Listed below are T cell receptor beta chains from one sample, sequenced in a study of T cell clones after liver transplantation. Only in-frame clones appear in the TCRdb table, and some are missing; sequencing was by immunoSEQ multiplex PCR. The table records tens of thousands of clones, almost 95% of them present only once. Sequenced material: CD4+ T cells from blood, taken 25 months after liver transplant. These receptors all come from a human patient who received a liver transplant. Certain T cells may be donor cells from the graft. The CDR3 runs from the conserved cysteine through the conserved F or W. The order of the fields is clone size, V gene, D gene, J gene, CDR3 DNA, CDR3 protein. A D gene is named only where the DNA matches it firmly. Clone size is stated in some rows and not others, as once, few, many or a class when expanded.

size: .
V: TRBV28
D: .
J: TRBJ2-7
DNA: TGTGCCAGCAGCTCTTACTACGAGCAGTACTTC
CDR3: CASSSYYEQYF

size: once
V: TRBV14
D: .
J: TRBJ1-4
DNA: TGTGCCAGCAGCCAAGGGGCCTGGGGCACAACTAATGAAAAACTGTTTTTT
CDR3: CASSQGAWGTTNEKLFF

size: once
V: TRBV4-3
D: .
J: TRBJ2-7
DNA: TGCGCCAGCAGCCAATCAGCGACAGCCTACGAGCAGTACTTC
CDR3: CASSQSATAYEQYF

size: .
V: TRBV30
D: .
J: TRBJ2-5
DNA: TGTGCCTGGAGTAACGGGGGGCGAGGGGAGACCCAGTACTTC
CDR3: CAWSNGGRGETQYF

size: once
V: TRBV5-1
D: TRBD2
J: TRBJ2-3
DNA: TGCGCCAGCAGCTCCCTAGCGGGAGGGCCTAATACGCAGTATTTT
CDR3: CASSSLAGGPNTQYF

size: .
V: TRBV21-1
D: .
J: TRBJ1-1
DNA: TGTGCCAGCATTACCGGGACAGGGGTTTGCGGGAACACTGAAGCTTTCTTT
CDR3: CASITGTGVCGNTEAFF

size: .
V: TRBV11-3
D: .
J: TRBJ2-1
DNA: TGTGCCAGCAGCTTAGGTAGAGAATACAATGAGCAGTTCTTC
CDR3: CASSLGREYNEQFF

size: .
V: TRBV28
D: .
J: TRBJ1-1
DNA: TGTGCCAGCTGTTCTGACACTGAAGCTTTCTTT
CDR3: CASCSDTEAFF

size: .
V: TRBV6-1
D: TRBD2
J: TRBJ2-7
DNA: TGTGCCAGCGTCCGACTAGCGGGAGACTACGAGCAGTACTTC
CDR3: CASVRLAGDYEQYF

size: few
V: TRBV29-1
D: .
J: TRBJ2-7
DNA: TGCAGCGTGAGGGGGGGCGGCTACGAGCAGTACTTC
CDR3: CSVRGGGYEQYF

size: .
V: TRBV5-1
D: TRBD1
J: TRBJ2-3
DNA: TGCGCCAGCAGCGCCCCGGGACAGGGGGCAGGCACAGATACGCAGTATTTT
CDR3: CASSAPGQGAGTDTQYF

size: .
V: TRBV11-1
D: .
J: TRBJ2-1
DNA: TGTGCCAGCAGCCCACGGGGGACAAGCTCCTACAATGAGCAGTTCTTC
CDR3: CASSPRGTSSYNEQFF

size: .
V: TRBV6-1
D: .
J: TRBJ1-3
DNA: TGTGCCAGCAGTACGGACAGTGGAAACACCATATATTTT
CDR3: CASSTDSGNTIYF

size: few
V: TRBV7-6
D: TRBD1
J: TRBJ2-5
DNA: TGTGCCAGCAGCCCGGGACAGGAAAGGGGGGAGACCCAGTACTTC
CDR3: CASSPGQERGETQYF

size: .
V: TRBV5-1
D: .
J: TRBJ2-7
DNA: TGCGCCAGCAGTCACCGGGAAGGGCGGATCCCTCACGAGCAGTACTTC
CDR3: CASSHREGRIPHEQYF

size: .
V: TRBV7-2
D: .
J: TRBJ2-1
DNA: TGTGCCAGCAGCTCGATAGGGGGGAAATACAATGAGCAGTTCTTC
CDR3: CASSSIGGKYNEQFF

size: .
V: TRBV5-1
D: .
J: TRBJ1-2
DNA: TGCGCCAGCAGCACCGGGCCCTCGGACTATGGCTACACCTTC
CDR3: CASSTGPSDYGYTF

size: .
V: TRBV10-2
D: .
J: TRBJ1-5
DNA: TGCGCCAGCAGAACGGAGCTCAATCAGCCCCAGCATTTT
CDR3: CASRTELNQPQHF

size: .
V: TRBV5-1
D: .
J: TRBJ1-2
DNA: TGCGCCAGCAGCTTGGACCCAGCCTCTGGAAGTGGCTACACCTTC
CDR3: CASSLDPASGSGYTF

size: .
V: TRBV2
D: .
J: TRBJ2-7
DNA: TGTGCCAGCAGACAGAGCTCCTACGAGCAGTACTTC
CDR3: CASRQSSYEQYF

size: .
V: TRBV9
D: .
J: TRBJ1-2
DNA: TGTGCCAGCAGCGTAGAGGAATGGAGTGGCTACACCTTC
CDR3: CASSVEEWSGYTF

size: .
V: TRBV25-1
D: .
J: TRBJ2-5
DNA: TGTGCCAGCGGTCCGGGACATCGGGTAGAGACCCAGTACTTC
CDR3: CASGPGHRVETQYF

size: .
V: TRBV7-2
D: .
J: TRBJ1-5
DNA: TGTGCCAGCAGCTTAGAGCGGGGGGGCCAGCCCCAGCATTTT
CDR3: CASSLERGGQPQHF

size: .
V: TRBV7-9
D: .
J: TRBJ2-7
DNA: TGTGCCAGCGGCCAAGAATACGAGCAGTACTTC
CDR3: CASGQEYEQYF

size: .
V: TRBV2
D: .
J: TRBJ1-4
DNA: TGTGCCAGCAGACAGGGTCCTAATGAAAAACTGTTTTTT
CDR3: CASRQGPNEKLFF

size: .
V: TRBV20-1
D: .
J: TRBJ2-1
DNA: TGCAGTGCTAGGGGACGGAGCGAGCAGTTCTTC
CDR3: CSARGRSEQFF

size: .
V: TRBV5-1
D: TRBD1
J: TRBJ2-5
DNA: TGCGCCAGCAGACTGGGGACAGGGGGAGAGACCCAGTACTTC
CDR3: CASRLGTGGETQYF

size: .
V: TRBV25-1
D: TRBD1
J: TRBJ2-5
DNA: TGTGCCAGCCGACCGCCGGGACAGCAAGAGACCCAGTACTTC
CDR3: CASRPPGQQETQYF

size: .
V: TRBV12-5
D: .
J: TRBJ2-7
DNA: TGTGCTAGTGGTTTATACCCTGGGACCCCGGACACCTACGAGCAGTACTTC
CDR3: CASGLYPGTPDTYEQYF

size: few
V: TRBV19
D: .
J: TRBJ1-4
DNA: TGTGCCAGTAGCGATAGCAGGGTTGAGGGAAAACTGTTTTTT
CDR3: CASSDSRVEGKLFF

size: .
V: TRBV12-5
D: TRBD1
J: TRBJ1-5
DNA: TGTGCTAGTGTAGCCGGGACAGGGTCTAATCAGCCCCAGCATTTT
CDR3: CASVAGTGSNQPQHF

size: .
V: TRBV6-4
D: TRBD2
J: TRBJ2-3
DNA: TGTGCCAGCAGTGACTCCGCACTAGCGAGCACAGATACGCAGTATTTT
CDR3: CASSDSALASTDTQYF

size: .
V: TRBV7-8
D: .
J: TRBJ2-5
DNA: TGTGCCAGCAGCCCATCAGGGGCACGAGAGACCCAGTACTTC
CDR3: CASSPSGARETQYF

size: .
V: TRBV7-9
D: TRBD2
J: TRBJ2-7
DNA: TGTGCCAGCAGCCTCTTCCTGGCGGGAGGAGGGGAGCAGTACTTC
CDR3: CASSLFLAGGGEQYF

size: once
V: TRBV6-1
D: .
J: TRBJ2-7
DNA: TGTGCCAGCAGTTTCTCCTACGAGCAGTACTTC
CDR3: CASSFSYEQYF

size: .
V: TRBV6-5
D: .
J: TRBJ2-3
DNA: TGTGCCAGCAGTTTGGGGCGGACTAGCACAGATACGCAGTATTTT
CDR3: CASSLGRTSTDTQYF

size: once
V: TRBV11-2
D: .
J: TRBJ2-7
DNA: TGTGCCAGCAGCCCCCAAGGACTAGAGCAGTACTTC
CDR3: CASSPQGLEQYF

size: .
V: TRBV27
D: TRBD2
J: TRBJ2-7
DNA: TGTGCCAGCAGTTTAACAAATTTAGCGGGAACCTCCTACGAGCAGTACTTC
CDR3: CASSLTNLAGTSYEQYF

size: .
V: TRBV6-5
D: .
J: TRBJ1-3
DNA: TGTGCCAGCAGTTACAGGGCCTCTGGAAACACCATATATTTT
CDR3: CASSYRASGNTIYF

size: .
V: TRBV18
D: TRBD1
J: TRBJ2-1
DNA: TGTGCCAGCTCTTTCGACAGGGCGAACTACAATGAGCAGTTCTTC
CDR3: CASSFDRANYNEQFF

size: .
V: TRBV6-6
D: TRBD2
J: TRBJ2-7
DNA: TGTGCCAGCAGTCAAGTAGCGGGAGTCTACGAGCAGTACTTC
CDR3: CASSQVAGVYEQYF